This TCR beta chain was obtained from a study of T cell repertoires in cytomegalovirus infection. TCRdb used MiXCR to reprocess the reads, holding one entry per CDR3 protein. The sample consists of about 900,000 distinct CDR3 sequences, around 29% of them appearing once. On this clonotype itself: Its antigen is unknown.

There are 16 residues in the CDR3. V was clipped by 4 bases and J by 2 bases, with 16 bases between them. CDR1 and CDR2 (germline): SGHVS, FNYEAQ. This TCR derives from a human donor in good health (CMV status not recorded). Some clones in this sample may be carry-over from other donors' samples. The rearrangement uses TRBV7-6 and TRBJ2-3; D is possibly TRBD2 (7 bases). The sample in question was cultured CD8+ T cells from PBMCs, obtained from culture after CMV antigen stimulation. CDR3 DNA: TGTGCCAGCAGCTCAGCACGGGGGGCCAACACAGATACGCAGTATTTT. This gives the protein CASSSARGANTDTQYF.